This TCR beta chain was captured by sequencing in a study of blood T cell repertoires in COVID-19. Data came from immunoSEQ multiplex PCR; TCRdb stores just in-frame clones and leaves some out. The sample yields approximately 70,000 clones, around 89% seen once. The ends lost 1 base at V and 5 bases at J; junction bases unmatched: 7. Germline CDR1 and CDR2: SGHKS and YYEKEE (reference sequence). CDR3 length: 15 amino acids. The sequenced sample consisted of peripheral blood. The clonotype comes from a woman at least 80 years old with active COVID-19. The rearrangement uses TRBV5-5 and TRBJ2-7, with 9 bases matching TRBD1. Here the CDR3 reads CASSLRTGVADEQYF. Here the CDR3 DNA reads TGTGCCAGCAGCTTGAGGACAGGGGTCGCCGACGAGCAGTACTTC. The whole variable domain, filled in from reference TRBV5-5 and TRBJ2-7, reads DAGVTQSPTHLIKTRGQQVTLRCSPISGHKSVSWYQQVLGQGPQFIFQYYEKEERGRGNFPDRFSARQFPNYSSELNVNALLLGDSALYLCASSLRTGVADEQYFGPGTRLTVT.